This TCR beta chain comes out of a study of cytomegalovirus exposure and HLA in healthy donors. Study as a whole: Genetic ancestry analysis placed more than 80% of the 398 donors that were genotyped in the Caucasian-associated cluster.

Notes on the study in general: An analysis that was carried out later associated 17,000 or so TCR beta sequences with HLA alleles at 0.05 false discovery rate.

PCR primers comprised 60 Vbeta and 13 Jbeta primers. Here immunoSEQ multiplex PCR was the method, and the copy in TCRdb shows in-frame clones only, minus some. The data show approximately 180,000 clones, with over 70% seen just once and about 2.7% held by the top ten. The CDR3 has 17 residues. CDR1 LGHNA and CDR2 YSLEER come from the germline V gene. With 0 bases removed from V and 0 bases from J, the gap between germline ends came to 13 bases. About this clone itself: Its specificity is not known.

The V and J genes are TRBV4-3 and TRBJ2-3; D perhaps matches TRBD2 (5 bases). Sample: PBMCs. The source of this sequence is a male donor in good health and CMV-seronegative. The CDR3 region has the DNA TGCGCCAGCAGCCAAGATCCTCTAGCCGTTAGCACAGATACGCAGTATTTT. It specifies CASSQDPLAVSTDTQYF.